This entry is about one T cell receptor beta chain. The sample comes from a study of cytotoxic CD8 clonotypes in ibrutinib-treated CLL. The CDR3 totals 14 residues. The germline V gene has CDR1 ENHRY and CDR2 SYGVKD. J gave up 3 bases and V 6 bases, and 4 bases lay outside the gene matches. Using immunoSEQ multiplex PCR, the repertoire was profiled, and TCRdb retains in-frame clones only, with some absent. The sample lists 60,000 to 75,000 clones; around nine tenths were seen once. The J gene is TRBJ1-1, the V gene TRBV10-3; 10 bases are a match to TRBD1. The sequence was obtained from a human donor with chronic lymphocytic leukemia. The material was PBMCs, obtained after 12 months of ibrutinib treatment. CDR3 sequence reads: CAIRGTGVHTEAFF. The CDR3 DNA is TGTGCCATCAGGGGGACAGGGGTCCACACTGAAGCTTTCTTT.